Presented here are 26 T cell receptor beta chains from one specimen sequenced in a study of blood T cell repertoires in COVID-19. The data were produced by immunoSEQ multiplex PCR, yet TCRdb's version contains in-frame clones alone and is incomplete. The table shows about 64,000 clones, with 75% to 90% occurring only once. Sequencing was performed on peripheral blood. These receptors all stem from a human donor in a cohort sampled during active COVID-19.

The chain carries TRBV9 and TRBJ1-2, with 10 positions matching TRBD1. CDR3 length: 14 residues. Germline V gene lookup returns CDR1 SGDLS and CDR2 YYNGEE. The V segment lost 4 bases and the J segment 8 bases; nucleotides outside the gene matches: 8. CDR3 DNA sequence: TGTGCCAGCAGCTCCCGGGACAGGGGAATGGGCTACACCTTC. It yields the protein CASSSRDRGMGYTF.

The chain has TRBV6-1 and TRBJ2-1; 9 bases agree with TRBD2. After removal of 2 bases from V and 9 bases from J, the junction contained 8 bases not matched to a gene. This CDR3 comprises 15 residues. Per the germline V gene, CDR1 is MNHNS and CDR2 is SASEGT. The CDR3: CASSELAGLVGEQFF. The CDR3 nucleotides read TGTGCCAGCAGTGAACTAGCGGGACTAGTCGGTGAGCAGTTCTTC.

This sequence joins TRBV19 and TRBJ1-1, with D unresolved. V gave up 3 bases and J gave up 1 base, with 6 bases separating them. CDR1 and CDR2 from the germline V gene are LNHDA and SQIVND (reference sequence). CDR3 length: 13 residues. CDR3 loop: CASSIQSNTEAFF. For the CDR3, the DNA is TGTGCCAGTAGTATCCAGTCGAACACTGAAGCTTTCTTT.

This sequence joins TRBV15 and TRBJ2-7; D unresolved. The CDR3 totals 15 residues. CDR1 LNHNV and CDR2 YYDKDF come from the germline V gene (reference sequence). V shed 0 bases and J shed 0 bases, with 9 bases lying between them. CDR3 in amino acids: CATSRDVRISYEQYF. The DNA for the CDR3 is TGTGCCACCAGCAGAGATGTCAGGATCTCCTACGAGCAGTACTTC.

The chain joins TRBV2 to TRBJ2-7; perhaps TRBD2 as D (5 bases). CDR1 SNHLY and CDR2 FYNNEI come from the germline V gene. Trimming left V 8 bases short and J 0 bases short, with 11 bases between. The CDR3 consists of 13 residues. CDR3 region: CASRLANSYEQYV. The CDR3 nucleotides are TGTGCCAGCCGTCTAGCAAACTCCTACGAGCAGTACGTC.

V and J are TRBV2 and TRBJ1-5; D gene ambiguous. The CDR3 runs to 14 residues. The germline V gene encodes CDR1 SNHLY and CDR2 FYNNEI. Trimming shortened V by 6 bases and J by 4 bases, and 13 bases separated the two germline ends. The CDR3 coding sequence is TGTGCCAGCAGCCAGAGGGCGGGGAATCAGCCCCAGCATTTT. This translates into CASSQRAGNQPQHF.

The chain combines TRBV5-1 with TRBJ2-5, with 9 bases identical to TRBD2. Per germline, CDR1 SGHRS and CDR2 YFSETQ. V dropped 3 bases and J dropped 5; count of bases not matched to a gene: 8. The CDR3 sequence is 15 residues long. CDR3 protein: CASSYGTSSTETQYF. CDR3 bases: TGCGCCAGCAGCTACGGGACTAGCTCTACGGAGACCCAGTACTTC.

V gene TRBV19 combines with J gene TRBJ2-1, with D possibly TRBD1 on 6 matching bases. V dropped 1 base and J dropped 8 bases, with 15 bases sitting between them. The CDR3 consists of 15 residues. Looked up from germline, CDR1 is LNHDA and CDR2 is SQIVND (reference sequence). The CDR3 DNA follows: TGTGCCAGTAGTATAGCGGGACACAAAGGCGATGAGCAGTTCTTC. Translating it yields CASSIAGHKGDEQFF.

The chain uses TRBV5-5 and TRBJ2-1; 12 bases map to TRBD1. This CDR3 contains 15 residues. Trimming removed 3 bases from V and 7 bases from J; junction bases left unmatched: 5. Germline V gene lookup returns CDR1 SGHKS and CDR2 YYEKEE (reference sequence). CDR3 nucleotides: TGTGCCAGCAGCTCGAGGGACAGGGGGCGGAATGAGCAGTTCTTC. Translated, it gives CASSSRDRGRNEQFF.

The CDR3 region is CASSSTDEQFF. Written as DNA, the CDR3 is TGTGCCAGCAGTTCCACAGACGAGCAGTTCTTC. V usage is TRBV2 and J usage is TRBJ2-1; D uncertain. V dropped 5 bases and J dropped 10 bases, with 9 bases sitting between them. The germline gives CDR1 SNHLY, CDR2 FYNNEI. This CDR3 is 11 amino acids long.

The sample holds a few counts of this clone. The V and J genes are TRBV10-3 and TRBJ2-7; TRBD2 is a possible D gene (5 bases). V was trimmed by 6 bases and J by 3 bases, leaving 21 bases between them. The CDR3 consists of 16 residues. From germline, CDR1 is ENHRY and CDR2 SYGVKD. CDR3 sequence (DNA): TGTGCCATCAGAGCGGCGGTCAGGCCCCTTGTCTACGAGCAGTACTTC. Its translation is CAIRAAVRPLVYEQYF.

The J gene is TRBJ2-5, the V gene TRBV29-1; TRBD2 matches 10 bases. CDR3 length: 14 residues. V dropped 4 bases and J dropped 5; count of bases not matched to a gene: 7. In germline, CDR1 is SQVTM, CDR2 ANQGSEA. The DNA for the CDR3 is TGCAGCGTTGCCGGGACTAGCGCACGGGAGACCCAGTACTTC. Protein: CSVAGTSARETQYF.

The J gene is TRBJ2-4, the V gene TRBV7-9; 7 nucleotides line up with TRBD1. The V gene's germline CDR1 is SEHNR and CDR2 FQNEAQ (reference sequence). This CDR3 has 13 residues. V lost 7 bases to trimming and J lost 10 bases; unmatched junction nucleotides: 10. CDR3 bases: TGTGCCAGCACCGACGGACAGGACGAAATTCAGTACTTC. This sequence encodes CASTDGQDEIQYF.

The genes are TRBV5-1 and TRBJ1-1, with 10 bases identical to TRBD1. Germline CDR1 and CDR2: SGHRS and YFSETQ. The CDR3 runs to 14 residues. After removal of 0 bases from V and 6 bases from J, the junction contained 2 bases not matched to a gene. The CDR3 DNA reads TGCGCCAGCAGCTTGGAAGGGACAGGGGCTGAAGCTTTCTTT. This gives the protein CASSLEGTGAEAFF.

V usage is TRBV5-1 and J usage is TRBJ1-5; D ambiguous. The CDR3 consists of 13 residues. Germline V CDR1 and CDR2: SGHRS, YFSETQ. V lost 5 bases and J lost 1, with 7 bases in between. The CDR3 here is CASRHSSNQPQHF. DNA for the CDR3: TGCGCCAGCAGACATTCGAGCAATCAGCCCCAGCATTTT.

The V call is TRBV28, the J call TRBJ2-7; 12 nucleotides line up with TRBD2. This CDR3 has 15 amino acids. Germline V gene sequence: CDR1 MDHEN, CDR2 SYDVKM. V trimming: 7 bases; J trimming: 3 bases; junction bases outside the gene matches: 7. CDR3 region: CASNQLAGGNYEQYF. The CDR3 DNA reads TGTGCCAGCAACCAACTAGCGGGGGGAAACTACGAGCAGTACTTC.

The rearrangement joins TRBV3-1 (or the pseudogene TRBV3-2) to TRBJ1-6; the D is unclear. V was shortened by 1 base and J by 6 bases, with 7 bases between the two germline ends. The CDR3 consists of 14 residues. Germline V CDR1 and CDR2: LGHDT, YNNKEL (reference sequence). In nucleotides, the CDR3 is TGTGCCAGCAGCCAAGGGAGTGCTAATTCACCCCTCCACTTT. It is translated as CASSQGSANSPLHF.

The chain carries TRBV5-5 and TRBJ1-2, with 8 bases identical to TRBD1. Germline CDR1 and CDR2: SGHKS and YYEKEE (reference sequence). Losses at the gene ends were 4 bases for V and 5 bases for J; bases not matched to a gene: 13. This CDR3 has 16 amino acids. Here the CDR3 reads CASSPTDREVWYGYTF. The CDR3 bases are TGTGCCAGCAGCCCCACGGACAGGGAGGTTTGGTATGGCTACACCTTC.

The chain has TRBV27 and TRBJ2-3; 9 bases line up with TRBD2. The trim removed 2 bases at V and 3 bases at J, leaving 12 bases unmatched. Germline V CDR1 and CDR2: MNHEY, SMNVEV (reference sequence). This CDR3 has 18 residues. CDR3 sequence: CASSLRSDLAGLTDTQYF. In DNA, the CDR3 is TGTGCCAGCAGTTTAAGGAGCGATCTAGCGGGGTTAACAGATACGCAGTATTTT.

The V and J genes are TRBV19 and TRBJ2-2; TRBD2 is a possible D gene (6 bases). The V gene's germline CDR1 is LNHDA and CDR2 SQIVND (reference sequence). V was trimmed by 0 bases and J by 9 bases, leaving 8 bases between them. CDR3 length equals 13 residues. The CDR3, as DNA: TGTGCCAGTAGTATAGAGGCGGGATGGGAGCTGTTTTTT. It translates to CASSIEAGWELFF.

The rearrangement uses TRBV9 and TRBJ2-1, with D maybe TRBD2 (5 bases). Trimming cost V 5 bases and J 4 bases, with 10 bases left between them. Germline CDR1 reads SGDLS; CDR2 reads YYNGEE. The CDR3 consists of 13 residues. Here the CDR3 reads CASRRTDYNEQFF. CDR3 nucleotides: TGTGCCAGCAGACGGACTGATTACAATGAGCAGTTCTTC.

V and J are TRBV2 and TRBJ1-4; no clear D. Trimming left V 7 bases short and J 7 bases short, with 13 bases between. In germline, CDR1 is SNHLY, CDR2 FYNNEI. The CDR3 runs to 13 residues. In DNA form, the CDR3 reads TGTGCCAGCAAAGAGGGTGGTTTTGAAAAACTGTTTTTT. Its protein is CASKEGGFEKLFF. Using reference TRBV2 and TRBJ1-4 for the parts outside the CDR3, the full variable domain is EPEVTQTPSHQVTQMGQEVILRCVPISNHLYFYWYRQILGQKVEFLVSFYNNEISEKSEIFDDQFSVERPDGSNFTLKIRSTKLEDSAMYFCASKEGGFEKLFFGSGTQLSVL.

The V and J genes are TRBV5-1 and TRBJ2-2, with D unresolved. Deletions cut 5 bases from V and 6 bases from J, with 5 bases between. Per the germline V gene, CDR1 is SGHRS and CDR2 is YFSETQ. The CDR3 runs to 11 residues. The CDR3 coding sequence is TGCGCCAGCAGTCTTCCCGGGGAGCTGTTTTTT. It yields the protein CASSLPGELFF.

This sequence joins TRBV10-2 and TRBJ1-5; maybe TRBD1 (6 bases). The J call may not be correct, given that the DNA end is closer to TRBJ2-3. This CDR3 spans 13 amino acids. Per the germline V gene, CDR1 is WSHSY and CDR2 is SAAADI. Written as DNA, the CDR3 is TGCGCCAGCAGCGGACAGCTAAATGGGCCCCAGTATTTT. This codes for CASSGQLNGPQYF.

The J gene is TRBJ1-6, the V gene TRBV19; 7 bases are shared with TRBD1. In germline, CDR1 is LNHDA, CDR2 SQIVND (reference sequence). V lost 5 bases and J lost 7; bases outside the gene matches: 5. There are 14 residues in the CDR3. The CDR3 reads CASSSGTANSPLHF. For the CDR3, the DNA is TGTGCCAGTAGTTCCGGGACAGCGAATTCACCCCTCCACTTT. The full variable domain, completed using reference TRBV19 and TRBJ1-6, is DGGITQSPKYLFRKEGQNVTLSCEQNLNHDAMYWYRQDPGQGLRLIYYSQIVNDFQKGDIAEGYSVSREKKESFPLTVTSAQKNPTAFYLCASSSGTANSPLHFGNGTRLTVT.

This clone was seen more than once but under ten times. The rearrangement uses TRBV10-2 and TRBJ2-7; D perhaps matches TRBD2 (6 bases). V dropped 8 bases and J dropped 2 bases, with 13 bases sitting between them. In germline, CDR1 is WSHSY, CDR2 SAAADI. This CDR3 has 13 amino acids. DNA for the CDR3: TGCGCCAGCGTGGCAGGCGGGACCTACGAGCAGTACGTC. Its translation: CASVAGGTYEQYV.